The clone carrying this TCR beta chain was seen a single time. The antigen remains undetermined. The data originate from a study of graft-versus-host responses after intestinal transplantation. Study-level background: Multivisceral, liver-intestinal, or isolated intestinal transplants were performed in recipients. The study's findings and limits: High graft-versus-host to host-versus-graft T cell clonal ratios marked allografts of patients with graft-donor macrochimerism. Some GvH clones were seen earlier in gut or blood, suggesting intestinal origin.

Clones were read by immunoSEQ multiplex PCR, and TCRdb kept only the in-frame ones, dropping some. The sample lists about 130,000 clones, about nine tenths occurring once. V was pared by 2 bases and J by 4 bases, with 5 bases of the junction left unmatched. The length of the CDR3 is 14 residues. Germline loops: CDR1 GTSNPN, CDR2 SVGIG (reference sequence). This chain links TRBV30 with TRBJ2-3, with TRBD2 identical over 8 bases. The TCR comes from a human donor who received an intestinal transplant. The material sequenced was unstimulated CD4+ T cells sorted from spleen or lymph node cells, taken before intestinal transplant. CDR3 residues: CAWSSGSPADTQYF. The CDR3 DNA sequence: TGTGCCTGGAGTAGCGGGAGTCCAGCAGATACGCAGTATTTT.